This entry lists 10 T cell receptor beta chains sequenced from one sample in a study of T cell repertoires in cytomegalovirus infection. TCRdb itself ran the reads through MiXCR, one entry per CDR3 protein. The sample has about 210,000 distinct CDR3 sequences, approximately 7% seen once. The material sequenced was PBMCs. The receptor source for this set is a human donor in good health (CMV status not recorded). Some clones in this sample may be carry-over from other donors' samples.

This clonotype was picked up many times. This chain connects TRBV6-2 or TRBV6-3 to TRBJ1-5; 7 bases line up with TRBD1. CDR1 MNHEY and CDR2 SVGEGT come from the germline V gene. Trimming removed 6 bases from V and 1 base from J; junction bases left unmatched: 9. The CDR3 covers 16 residues. For the CDR3, the DNA is TGTGCCAGCAGAAACGTACAGGGGATCAGCAATCAGCCCCAGCATTTT. It yields the protein CASRNVQGISNQPQHF.

This clonotype was recorded many times. The chain has TRBV5-6 and TRBJ2-7, with D perhaps matching TRBD1 (5 bases). CDR1 is SGHDT and CDR2 is YYEEEE in the germline V gene. The CDR3 contains 16 residues. Between the trimmed V and J ends, which lost 0 bases and 2 bases, there was a span of 15 bases. In DNA, the CDR3 is TGTGCCAGCAGCTTGGCGCCTTCGACAGCAACCTACGAGCAGTACTTC. It codes for CASSLAPSTATYEQYF.

This clonotype was seen ten or more times. The J gene is TRBJ2-1, the V gene TRBV7-2, with TRBD2 identical over 10 bases. The V and J ends lost 5 bases and 8 bases, in that order; junction bases with no gene match: 12. Germline CDR1 is SGHTA and CDR2 is FQGNSA. This CDR3 contains 16 residues. In nucleotides, the CDR3 is TGTGCCAGCAGCAAGACGTGGAGCGGGGGGGGGGATGAGCAGTTCTTC. Its protein product is CASSKTWSGGGDEQFF.

Ten or more counts support this clonotype. This chain links TRBV28 with TRBJ2-7, with 7 positions matching TRBD1. After removal of 7 bases from V and 3 bases from J, the junction contained 3 bases not matched to a gene. This CDR3 has 12 residues. The V gene's germline CDR1 is MDHEN and CDR2 SYDVKM. The CDR3: CASTSGGYEQYF. DNA for the CDR3: TGTGCCAGCACATCAGGGGGCTACGAGCAGTACTTC.

This clonotype was detected a few times. The chain uses TRBV6-5 and TRBJ1-5; weak D call: TRBD1 (5 bases). From germline, CDR1 is MNHEY and CDR2 SVGAGI. The length of the CDR3 is 13 residues. V shed 6 bases and J shed 3 bases, with 9 bases lying between them. The CDR3 here is CASRRGVNQPQHF. The CDR3 coding sequence is TGTGCCAGCAGACGAGGGGTCAATCAGCCCCAGCATTTT.

The sample holds many counts of this clonotype. The rearrangement joins TRBV7-2 to TRBJ1-5; tentatively, D is TRBD1 (6 bases). Germline CDR1 and CDR2: SGHTA and FQGNSA. The CDR3 runs to 14 residues. The ends were cut back, 2 bases at V and 5 bases at J, with 10 bases in the middle. CDR3 DNA: TGTGCCAGCAGCTTATCGTCAGGGGATCAGCCCCAGCATTTT. Translation: CASSLSSGDQPQHF.

The rearrangement links TRBV13 to TRBJ1-2; no reliable D call. The CDR3 extends over 14 amino acids. Deletions cut 7 bases from V and 4 bases from J, with 16 bases between. CDR1 is PRHDT and CDR2 is FYEKMQ in the germline V gene (reference sequence). The CDR3 loop is CASNLLDGAYGYTF. The CDR3 DNA follows: TGTGCCAGCAACTTGTTGGACGGAGCCTATGGCTACACCTTC.

This clonotype was detected many times. This chain joins TRBV2 and TRBJ1-2; D perhaps matches TRBD1 (6 bases). CDR1 SNHLY and CDR2 FYNNEI come from the germline V gene. The V end lost 6 bases, the J end lost 5 bases, and 16 bases lay between the germline ends. The CDR3 loop spans 14 amino acids. CDR3 loop: CASSPRGRQYGYTF. Here the CDR3 DNA reads TGTGCCAGCAGCCCGCGGGGGCGGCAATATGGCTACACCTTC.

This clonotype was detected ten times or more. The V call is TRBV28, the J call TRBJ2-1; TRBD1 matches 7 bases. The germline gives CDR1 MDHEN, CDR2 SYDVKM. The trim removed 6 bases at V and 14 bases at J, leaving 10 bases unmatched. The CDR3 length is 12 residues. The CDR3 DNA is TGTGCCAGCAGCGATTACGGAGGACAGGAGTTCTTC. It translates to CASSDYGGQEFF.

This clonotype was detected many times. J is TRBJ1-5 and V is TRBV20-1; the D gene is possibly TRBD1 (5 bases). Per germline, CDR1 DFQATT and CDR2 SNEGSKA (reference sequence). Trimming removed 5 bases at V and 1 base at J, with 12 bases between. CDR3 length equals 14 residues. This chain's CDR3 is CSAQGGVSNQPQHF. For the CDR3, the DNA is TGCAGTGCTCAAGGAGGGGTGAGCAATCAGCCCCAGCATTTT.